One sample yielded the 25 T cell receptor beta chains listed below, sequenced in a study of radiotherapy plus CTLA-4 blockade in lung cancer. TCRdb keeps only in-frame clones here, not all; method: immunoSEQ multiplex PCR. The sample lists about 50,000 clones; more than 75% were seen once. The sample was peripheral blood, taken from a patient treated with radiotherapy plus ipilimumab. All receptors derive from a human donor with non-small cell lung cancer whose response to radiotherapy plus ipilimumab could not be evaluated.

This clone was observed a few times. The rearrangement links TRBV7-8 to TRBJ2-7; D might be TRBD2 (7 bases). Germline-derived CDR1 and CDR2 are SGHVS and FQNEAQ. The CDR3 runs to 14 residues. Trimming took 6 bases from V and 5 from J, leaving 17 bases between them. CDR3 bases: TGTGCCAGCAGTCGCAAGGGGGGGATTAACGAGCAGTACTTC. This translates into CASSRKGGINEQYF.

In this sample, this clone turned up once. The chain couples TRBV7-2 to TRBJ2-1; 7 nucleotides agree with TRBD2. Trimming at V came to 3 bases and at J to 8 bases, leaving 13 bases not matched to a gene. The germline V gene has CDR1 SGHTA and CDR2 FQGNSA. The CDR3 is 16 amino acids. CDR3 sequence reads: CASSLGAGVLSYEQFF. CDR3 in DNA: TGTGCCAGCAGCTTGGGTGCGGGAGTGTTATCTTATGAGCAGTTCTTC.

The rearrangement uses TRBV30 and TRBJ1-1, with D perhaps matching TRBD1 (5 bases). This CDR3 contains 14 residues. CDR1 and CDR2 from the germline V gene are GTSNPN and SVGIG (reference sequence). Deletions cut 2 bases from V and 1 base from J, with 11 bases between. This CDR3 is CAWSLGAPNTEAFF. The DNA for the CDR3 is TGTGCCTGGAGTCTTGGGGCACCGAACACTGAAGCTTTCTTT. The full variable domain, its missing parts supplied by reference TRBV30 and TRBJ1-1, is SQTIHQWPATLVQPVGSPLSLECTVEGTSNPNLYWYRQAAGRGLQLLFYSVGIGQISSEVPQNLSASRPQDRQFILSSKKLLLSDSGFYLCAWSLGAPNTEAFFGQGTRLTVV.

V usage is TRBV28 and J usage is TRBJ1-5, with 8 bases lining up with TRBD1. The V and J ends lost 2 bases and 5 bases, in that order; junction bases with no gene match: 5. Germline V CDR1 and CDR2: MDHEN, SYDVKM. The CDR3 has 15 residues. CDR3 coding DNA: TGTGCCAGCAGTTTACGGCTGACAGGGGATCAGCCCCAGCATTTT. Translation gives CASSLRLTGDQPQHF.

The chain employs TRBV19 and TRBJ2-7; tentatively, D is TRBD1 (6 bases). Trimming stripped 7 bases from V and 7 bases from J, with 23 bases between. The length of the CDR3 is 15 residues. CDR1 LNHDA and CDR2 SQIVND come from the germline V gene (reference sequence). As DNA, the CDR3 is TGTGCCAGTATGAAGGCTGGCAGGGCTCAGGGGGAGCAGTACTTC. It codes for CASMKAGRAQGEQYF.

This chain connects TRBV23-1 to TRBJ2-1; D remains unclear. TRBV23-1 belongs to the ORF category, with a function that is uncertain. Trimming removed 0 bases from V and 8 bases from J, with 14 bases in between. This CDR3 spans 15 amino acids. CDR3 DNA: TGCGCCAGCAGTCAATCGAATCACTTAGCCCATGAGCAGTTCTTC. Amino acid sequence: CASSQSNHLAHEQFF.

This clone was seen only a few times. This sequence joins TRBV5-1 and TRBJ1-3, with 7 bases matching TRBD1. There are 17 residues in the CDR3. Germline V gene sequence: CDR1 SGHRS, CDR2 YFSETQ. V gave up 0 bases and J gave up 3 bases; unmatched junction bases: 9. Here the CDR3 DNA reads TGCGCCAGCAGCTTGGGCCGTGACAGGGAAAGTGGAAACACCATATATTTT. This translates into CASSLGRDRESGNTIYF.

The chain couples TRBV9 to TRBJ1-1, with D perhaps TRBD1 (5 bases). This CDR3 region has 13 residues. Deletions cut 4 bases from V and 3 bases from J, with 10 bases between. CDR1 and CDR2 (germline): SGDLS, YYNGEE. In DNA, the CDR3 is TGTGCCAGCAGCTGGGGCAGGGACACTGAAGCTTTCTTT. Its protein is CASSWGRDTEAFF.

This chain links TRBV28 with TRBJ2-7; D is unresolved. Germline CDR1 MDHEN, CDR2 SYDVKM. The CDR3 loop spans 13 amino acids. V lost 9 bases and J lost 3, with 15 bases in between. The CDR3 DNA sequence: TGTGCCAGTACAGTAGGCTACCTCTACGAGCAGTACTTC. This translates into CASTVGYLYEQYF.

A note on this clone: A far larger clone is only one base removed, so a read error is likely. The identical CDR3 is also encoded by other nucleotide sequences in the sample. The genes are TRBV5-1 and TRBJ2-1; D perhaps matches TRBD2 (6 bases). Germline V gives CDR1 SGHRS, CDR2 YFSETQ. With 0 bases removed from V and 7 bases from J, the gap between germline ends came to 11 bases. CDR3 size: 14 residues. The CDR3 sequence: CASSLVGSWNEQFF. CDR3 nucleotide sequence: TGCGCCAGCAGCTTGGTCGGGAGCTGGAATGAGCAGTTCTTC.

V and J are TRBV13 and TRBJ2-1, with TRBD2 matching 8 bases. V was clipped by 5 bases and J by 9 bases; unmatched bases: 12. The CDR3 has 15 residues. CDR1 PRHDT and CDR2 FYEKMQ come from the germline V gene (reference sequence). CDR3 sequence reads: CASSLPGGRVGEQFF. CDR3 nucleotides: TGTGCCAGCAGCCTCCCGGGGGGGAGGGTGGGTGAGCAGTTCTTC.

The genes are TRBV11-3 and TRBJ2-2; 9 positions match TRBD2. V shed 5 bases, J shed 6 bases, and the junction held 13 bases outside the gene matches. The CDR3 loop spans 17 amino acids. Germline V gene data show CDR1 as SGHNT and CDR2 as YENEEA. The CDR3, as DNA: TGTGCCAGCAGCCGACAACCGGGACTAGCCTTCGCCGGGGAGCTGTTTTTT. Its protein product is CASSRQPGLAFAGELFF.

The chain recombines TRBV27 with TRBJ2-1; maybe TRBD2 (5 bases). Germline V CDR1 and CDR2: MNHEY, SMNVEV (reference sequence). This CDR3 is 14 amino acids long. Trimming took 5 bases from V and 4 from J, leaving 12 bases between them. The CDR3 loop is CASSSETGYNEQFF. Here the CDR3 DNA reads TGTGCCAGCAGTAGTGAAACGGGGTACAATGAGCAGTTCTTC.

The chain combines TRBV5-1 with TRBJ2-5; TRBD2 might be the D (7 bases). The CDR3 length is 14 residues. Germline loops: CDR1 SGHRS, CDR2 YFSETQ. The ends were cut back, 3 bases at V and 2 bases at J, with 11 bases in the middle. CDR3 DNA sequence: TGCGCCAGCAGCTCGGGGGGCAGGCAAGAGACCCAGTACTTC. Protein sequence: CASSSGGRQETQYF.

The V and J genes are TRBV29-1 and TRBJ2-7, with D tentatively TRBD1 (7 bases). Germline CDR1 is SQVTM and CDR2 is ANQGSEA. The V end lost 7 bases, the J end lost 0 bases, and 16 bases lay between the germline ends. This CDR3 comprises 14 residues. Here the CDR3 reads CSALGGTDSYEQYF. The CDR3 nucleotides are TGCAGCGCCCTAGGGGGGACAGACTCCTACGAGCAGTACTTC.

This clone came up a few times. The CDR3 DNA is TGTGCCAGCAGTTTTAGAGGTAGCTACGAGCAGTACTTC. This translates into CASSFRGSYEQYF. The V and J genes are TRBV28 and TRBJ2-7; D is ambiguous. Germline values: CDR1 MDHEN, CDR2 SYDVKM. The CDR3 covers 13 residues. Between the trimmed V and J ends, which lost 3 bases and 3 bases, there was a span of 9 bases. Drawing the rest from reference TRBV28 and TRBJ2-7, the complete variable domain is DVKVTQSSRYLVKRTGEKVFLECVQDMDHENMFWYRQDPGLGLRLIYFSYDVKMKEKGDIPEGYSVSREKKERFSLILESASTNQTSMYLCASSFRGSYEQYFGPGTRLTVT.

The chain is built from TRBV5-1 and TRBJ2-5; the D gene is possibly TRBD2 (5 bases). CDR1 is SGHRS, CDR2 YFSETQ, per germline. V dropped 7 bases and J dropped 5 bases, with 21 bases sitting between them. The CDR3 totals 15 residues. CDR3 DNA: TGCGCCAGCTCGACCCAGGTCGGAGGTCCGGAGACCCAGTACTTC. Protein sequence: CASSTQVGGPETQYF.

The chain uses TRBV28 and TRBJ1-3, with 8 bases aligning to TRBD1. The V gene's germline CDR1 is MDHEN and CDR2 SYDVKM. Trimming removed 6 bases from V and 0 bases from J; junction bases left unmatched: 7. The CDR3 loop spans 16 amino acids. The CDR3 loop reads CASRSTGGYSGNTIYF. DNA of the CDR3: TGTGCCAGCAGATCCACAGGGGGTTACTCTGGAAACACCATATATTTT.

The V and J genes are TRBV19 and TRBJ2-5; 10 nucleotides match TRBD2. Trimming took 4 bases from V and 5 from J; bases not matched to a gene: 1. The germline gives CDR1 LNHDA, CDR2 SQIVND (reference sequence). The CDR3 spans 13 residues. The CDR3 nucleotides are TGTGCCAGTAGTACGGGACTAGCGGAGACCCAGTACTTC. Amino acids: CASSTGLAETQYF.

The chain recombines TRBV7-2 with TRBJ1-5; the D is unclear. Trimming removed 0 bases from V and 4 bases from J, with 10 bases in between. This CDR3 region has 15 residues. From germline, CDR1 is SGHTA and CDR2 FQGNSA. CDR3 loop: CASSLAEVRNQPQHF. CDR3 sequence (DNA): TGTGCCAGCAGCTTAGCGGAGGTACGGAATCAGCCCCAGCATTTT.

The genes are TRBV19 and TRBJ2-5; 11 bases fit TRBD1. Germline CDR1 LNHDA, CDR2 SQIVND (reference sequence). Trimming cost V 5 bases and J 5 bases; bases outside gene matches: 16. The CDR3 covers 18 residues. The CDR3 region is CASSSRTGGAGVPETQYF. CDR3 nucleotides: TGTGCCAGTAGTTCGAGGACAGGGGGCGCGGGCGTGCCCGAGACCCAGTACTTC.

This clone was counted a few times. This rearrangement joins TRBV5-1 to TRBJ2-5; no clear D. CDR3 length: 14 amino acids. Germline V gives CDR1 SGHRS, CDR2 YFSETQ. V was shortened by 3 bases and J by 3 bases, with 12 bases between the two germline ends. The CDR3, as DNA: TGCGCCAGCAGCTCAACGCCACTAAAAGAGACCCAGTACTTC. Its protein product is CASSSTPLKETQYF.

The chain has TRBV11-3 and TRBJ2-7, with D unclear. The CDR3 is 13 amino acids. In germline, CDR1 is SGHNT, CDR2 YENEEA. V was shortened by 2 bases and J by 8 bases, with 13 bases between the two germline ends. This CDR3 reads CASSLRSYPKQYF. The CDR3 coding sequence is TGTGCCAGCAGCTTACGATCCTATCCTAAGCAGTACTTC.

V and J are TRBV19 and TRBJ2-7; D not certain. Germline V gene sequence: CDR1 LNHDA, CDR2 SQIVND (reference sequence). Between the trimmed V and J ends, which lost 5 bases and 6 bases, there was a span of 14 bases. The CDR3 extends over 13 amino acids. The CDR3 sequence is CASSPFTPGEQYF. The CDR3 coding sequence is TGTGCCAGTAGTCCATTTACGCCGGGCGAGCAGTACTTC.

In its sample, this clone was seen once. This rearrangement joins TRBV4-3 to TRBJ2-7, with TRBD1 as a possible D gene (6 bases). The ends were cut back, 6 bases at V and 3 bases at J, with 12 bases in the middle. The CDR3 is 13 residues long. Per the germline V gene, CDR1 is LGHNA and CDR2 is YSLEER. The CDR3 spells CASSGSRGYEQYF. CDR3 nucleotides: TGCGCCAGCAGTGGGAGCAGGGGCTACGAGCAGTACTTC.